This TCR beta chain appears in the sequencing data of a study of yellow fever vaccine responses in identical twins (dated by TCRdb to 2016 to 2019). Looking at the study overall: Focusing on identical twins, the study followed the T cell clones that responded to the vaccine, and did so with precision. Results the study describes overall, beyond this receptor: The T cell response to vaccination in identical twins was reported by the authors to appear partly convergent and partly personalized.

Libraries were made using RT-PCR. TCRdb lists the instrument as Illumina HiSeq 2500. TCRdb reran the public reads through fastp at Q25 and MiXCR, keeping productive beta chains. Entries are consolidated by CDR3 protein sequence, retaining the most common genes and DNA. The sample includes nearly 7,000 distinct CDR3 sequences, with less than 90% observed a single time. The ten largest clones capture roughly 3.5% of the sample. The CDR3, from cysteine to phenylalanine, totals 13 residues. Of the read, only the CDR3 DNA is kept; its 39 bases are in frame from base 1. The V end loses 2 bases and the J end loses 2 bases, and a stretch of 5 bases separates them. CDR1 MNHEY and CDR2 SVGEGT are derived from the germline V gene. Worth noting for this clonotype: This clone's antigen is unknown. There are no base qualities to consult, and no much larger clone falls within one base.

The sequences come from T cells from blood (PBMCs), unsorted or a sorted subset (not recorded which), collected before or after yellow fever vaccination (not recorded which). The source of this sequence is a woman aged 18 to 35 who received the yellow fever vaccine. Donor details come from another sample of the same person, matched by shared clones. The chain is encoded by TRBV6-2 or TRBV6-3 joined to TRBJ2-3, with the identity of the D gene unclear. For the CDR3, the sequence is CASSYIPTDTQYF. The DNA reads TGTGCCAGCAGTTACATCCCCACAGATACGCAGTATTTT.